Listed here are 18 T cell receptor beta chains from one sample, sequenced in a study of blood T cell repertoires in COVID-19 (dated by TCRdb to 2018 to 2021). The library was produced with the immunoSEQ multiplex PCR assay. Drawn from immuneACCESS, this table holds only the in-frame rearrangements with V and J called that TCRdb kept. Clones are partly lost; checked studies trace under half to an unresolved V gene and leave the rest unexplained. The sample has fewer than 250,000 clones on record, 65% to 85% of them singletons. The top ten constitute approximately 3% of the sample. Sequencing used PBMCs or T cells enriched from blood (not recorded which). Receptor source: a woman in her 30s who had been exposed to COVID-19.

V and J are TRBV3-1 (or the pseudogene TRBV3-2) and TRBJ1-2; D call uncertain. The CDR3 covers 15 residues. CDR1 is LGHDT, CDR2 YNNKEL, per germline (reference sequence). V shed 0 bases and J shed 4 bases, with 12 bases lying between them. CDR3 loop: CASSQEAGYRYGYTF. CDR3 coding DNA: TGTGCCAGCAGCCAAGAGGCAGGCTACCGCTATGGCTACACCTTC.

This clone showed up just once. This chain uses TRBV10-2 with TRBJ1-2; 7 bases align to TRBD1. CDR3 length equals 14 residues. The ends lost 4 bases at V and 2 bases at J; junction bases unmatched: 4. CDR1 WSHSY and CDR2 SAAADI come from the germline V gene. Here the CDR3 DNA reads TGCGCCAGCAGTGGAGTCAGGGGGAACTATGGCTACACCTTC. Amino acid sequence: CASSGVRGNYGYTF.

This clone came up a few times. The sample has other DNA sequences that encode this CDR3 too. The chain joins TRBV3-1 (or the pseudogene TRBV3-2) to TRBJ2-1; TRBD2 matches 7 bases. J was trimmed by 10 bases and V by 3 bases; bases with no gene match: 0. Looked up from germline, CDR1 is LGHDT and CDR2 is YNNKEL (reference sequence). The CDR3 has 11 residues. DNA of the CDR3: TGTGCCAGCAGCCAGGGGGGGGAGCAGTTCTTC. Protein product: CASSQGGEQFF.

The CDR3 DNA follows: TGTGCCAGCAGTTATTGGGCAAACTATGGCTACACCTTC. Its translation: CASSYWANYGYTF. The chain couples TRBV6-2 or TRBV6-3 to TRBJ1-2; D unresolved. The CDR3 contains 13 residues. Trimming left V 3 bases short and J 2 bases short, with 7 bases between. Germline V CDR1 and CDR2: MNHEY, SVGEGT.

This rearrangement joins TRBV19 to TRBJ1-1, with TRBD1 identical over 9 bases. The CDR3 runs to 14 residues. The germline CDR1 and CDR2 sequences are LNHDA and SQIVND (reference sequence). With 6 bases clipped from V and 5 bases from J, the junction kept 7 bases outside the gene matches. The CDR3, as DNA: TGTGCCAGTAGACAACAGGGGGCGCATACTGAAGCTTTCTTT. Its protein product is CASRQQGAHTEAFF.

The chain combines TRBV7-2 with TRBJ2-1; 9 bases line up with TRBD2. Trimming at V came to 3 bases and at J to 4 bases, leaving 4 bases not matched to a gene. Germline-derived CDR1 and CDR2 are SGHTA and FQGNSA. The CDR3 totals 15 residues. Here the CDR3 DNA reads TGTGCCAGCAGCTTCGGTACTAGCGGGTACAATGAGCAGTTCTTC. Its translation: CASSFGTSGYNEQFF.

The chain links TRBV29-1 to TRBJ1-4; no definite D call. Germline assignment: CDR1 SQVTM and CDR2 ANQGSEA. CDR3 length: 12 residues. The V and J ends lost 4 bases and 6 bases respectively, with 9 bases between them. The CDR3 region has the DNA TGCAGCGTTGGGAGCGGGGATGAAAAACTGTTTTTT. Amino acids: CSVGSGDEKLFF. The whole variable domain, remainder taken from reference TRBV29-1 and TRBJ1-4, is SAVISQKPSRDICQRGTSLTIQCQVDSQVTMMFWYRQQPGQSLTLIATANQGSEATYESGFVIDKFPISRPNLTFSTLTVSNMSPEDSSIYLCSVGSGDEKLFFGSGTQLSVL.

This sequence joins TRBV4-1 and TRBJ1-2; no clear D. This CDR3 comprises 16 residues. Trimming removed 4 bases from V and 6 bases from J, with 21 bases in between. Per germline, CDR1 MGHRA and CDR2 YSYEKL. CDR3 DNA sequence: TGCGCCAGCAGCCCTACGCCCGGCCCCTCGCGGCATGGCTACACCTTC. This translates into CASSPTPGPSRHGYTF.

The V and J genes are TRBV29-1 and TRBJ1-1, with 8 bases aligning to TRBD1. V was pared by 8 bases and J by 5 bases, with 16 bases of the junction left unmatched. The CDR3 is 15 amino acids. The germline gives CDR1 SQVTM, CDR2 ANQGSEA. The CDR3 loop is CSIPDPTGAGTEAFF. In DNA form, the CDR3 reads TGCAGCATACCCGATCCGACAGGGGCGGGTACTGAAGCTTTCTTT.

The rearrangement uses TRBV4-1 and TRBJ2-1, with 7 bases matching TRBD1. Germline CDR1 and CDR2: MGHRA and YSYEKL. The CDR3 is 15 amino acids. Losses at the gene ends were 1 base for V and 6 bases for J; bases not matched to a gene: 6. CDR3 nucleotide sequence: TGCGCCAGCAGCCAAGTCGGGACAGAATCCAATGAGCAGTTCTTC. It encodes CASSQVGTESNEQFF.

J is TRBJ1-1 and V is TRBV30; 8 bases are a match to TRBD1. Trimming at V came to 2 bases and at J to 1 base, leaving 3 bases not matched to a gene. This CDR3 is built from 14 residues. CDR1 and CDR2 from the germline V gene are GTSNPN and SVGIG (reference sequence). In DNA, the CDR3 is TGTGCCTGGAGTCTGGGACAGGAGAACACTGAAGCTTTCTTT. This codes for CAWSLGQENTEAFF.

The gene calls are TRBV6-5 and TRBJ1-6; D perhaps matches TRBD1 (6 bases). Germline lookup yields CDR1 MNHEY and CDR2 SVGAGI. The CDR3 spans 15 residues. The germline V and J ends were trimmed by 6 bases and 10 bases, with 19 bases remaining between them. CDR3 region: CASRPSQGSESPLHF. In DNA, the CDR3 is TGTGCCAGCAGGCCCTCACAGGGAAGTGAATCACCCCTCCACTTT.

The J gene is TRBJ2-1, the V gene TRBV5-1, with TRBD2 identical over 12 bases. The germline gives CDR1 SGHRS, CDR2 YFSETQ. This CDR3 is built from 17 residues. V lost 3 bases and J lost 5; bases outside the gene matches: 9. The CDR3 reads CASSSSSGGAYNNEQFF. The CDR3 DNA follows: TGCGCCAGCAGCTCATCTAGCGGGGGGGCCTATAACAATGAGCAGTTCTTC.

This clone was counted once. V and J are TRBV7-9 and TRBJ1-1; no clear D gene. The CDR3 is 17 residues long. V gave up 5 bases and J gave up 0 bases, with 19 bases separating them. Per germline, CDR1 SEHNR and CDR2 FQNEAQ (reference sequence). CDR3 sequence reads: CASSAAGGSPVNTEAFF. The CDR3 DNA sequence: TGTGCCAGCAGCGCCGCTGGAGGGTCCCCCGTGAACACTGAAGCTTTCTTT.

This sequence joins TRBV4-3 and TRBJ1-2; no clear D. This CDR3 is built from 13 residues. V was clipped by 0 bases and J by 10 bases, with 12 bases between them. Germline assignment: CDR1 LGHNA and CDR2 YSLEER. The CDR3: CASSQDRVRPYTF. DNA for the CDR3: TGCGCCAGCAGCCAAGATCGGGTACGGCCCTACACCTTC.

The rearrangement links TRBV5-6 to TRBJ1-6; D gene unclear. This CDR3 has 12 amino acids. Germline lookup yields CDR1 SGHDT and CDR2 YYEEEE. The V end was cut by 2 bases, the J end by 7 bases, with 4 bases between. The CDR3 DNA reads as TGTGCCAGCAGCTTAGCGAATTCACCCCTCCACTTT. Amino acid sequence: CASSLANSPLHF.

CDR3 loop: CSVGTNGGEQFF. CDR3 DNA: TGCAGCGTTGGAACAAATGGTGGTGAGCAGTTCTTC. The V gene is TRBV29-1, the J gene TRBJ2-1; D gene ambiguous. V was clipped by 4 bases and J by 9 bases, with 13 bases between them. Germline V CDR1 and CDR2: SQVTM, ANQGSEA. The CDR3 contains 12 residues.

The chain has TRBV27 and TRBJ1-2; 8 bases match TRBD1. The germline V gene has CDR1 MNHEY and CDR2 SMNVEV (reference sequence). The CDR3 contains 15 residues. V shed 3 bases, J shed 4 bases, and the junction held 7 bases outside the gene matches. The CDR3 nucleotides are TGTGCCAGCAGTTTCCGGGACAGGCTACCCTATGGCTACACCTTC. Translating it yields CASSFRDRLPYGYTF.